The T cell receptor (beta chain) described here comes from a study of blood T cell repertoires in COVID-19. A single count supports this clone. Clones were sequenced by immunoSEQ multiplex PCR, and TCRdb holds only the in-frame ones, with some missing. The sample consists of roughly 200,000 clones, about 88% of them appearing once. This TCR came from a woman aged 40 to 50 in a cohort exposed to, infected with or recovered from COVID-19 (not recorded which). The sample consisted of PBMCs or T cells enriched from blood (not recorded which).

CDR3 region: CASKSAQDYQPQHF. The CDR3 DNA is TGTGCCAGTAAATCGGCCCAGGATTATCAGCCCCAGCATTTT. The V and J genes are TRBV19 and TRBJ1-5, with D hard to call. Germline CDR1 and CDR2: LNHDA and SQIVND (reference sequence). Trimming pared 7 bases from V and 5 bases from J, leaving 15 bases between. The CDR3 has 14 amino acids.